These T cell receptor beta chains were read from a single sample in a study of blood T cells in healthy people across ages. TCRdb recomputed calls from the 5' RACE reads with MiXCR, one row per CDR3 protein. The sample gives approximately 1,000,000 distinct CDR3 sequences, 45% of which show up once; approximately 17% is in the top ten. Material: blood. Source of these receptors: a woman aged 60 to 75 in good health. The CDR3 runs from the conserved cysteine through the conserved F or W. The order of the fields is J gene, D gene, V gene, CDR3 length, clone size, CDR3 protein, CDR3 DNA. The D gene is left open where the match is weak. Size is omitted from some rows. Given values are once, few, many or a class for expanded clones.

>TRBJ2-5|NA|TRBV3-1|15|few
CASSPTGTPRETQYF
TGTGCCAGCAGCCCAACCGGGACACCGCGGGAGACCCAGTACTTC
>TRBJ1-4|NA|TRBV10-3|16|NA
CAISESSLTTNEKLFF
TGTGCCATCAGTGAATCTAGCCTAACAACTAATGAAAAACTGTTTTTT
>TRBJ2-3|NA|TRBV5-1|16|few
CASSLRNQLSTDTQYF
TGCGCCAGCAGCTTGCGCAACCAACTTTCAACAGATACGCAGTATTTT
>TRBJ1-1|NA|TRBV27|16|NA
CASSFRVPIQYGEAFF
TGTGCCAGCAGTTTCCGGGTCCCCATCCAATATGGAGAAGCTTTCTTT
>TRBJ2-7|TRBD2|TRBV13|14|NA
CASSNGLAGGEQYF
TGTGCCAGCAGCAATGGACTAGCGGGAGGCGAGCAGTACTTC
>TRBJ2-5|TRBD2|TRBV28|13|NA
CASSSGGRKTQYF
TGTGCCAGCAGTAGCGGGGGGAGGAAGACCCAGTACTTC
>TRBJ2-7|NA|TRBV6-5|13|NA
CASSSWVSYEQYF
TGTGCCAGCAGTTCTTGGGTCTCCTACGAGCAGTACTTC
>TRBJ2-3|TRBD2|TRBV7-2|15|many
CASSLAGGITDTQYF
TGTGCCAGCAGCTTAGCGGGAGGGATCACAGATACGCAGTATTTT
>TRBJ2-1|TRBD2|TRBV7-2|18|NA
CASSLVGPSASGRETQFF
TGTGCCAGCAGCTTAGTCGGTCCCTCGGCTAGCGGGAGAGAGACCCAGTTCTTC
>TRBJ1-4|NA|TRBV5-5|14|few
CASSSGVSVEKLFF
TGTGCCAGCAGCTCCGGAGTGTCGGTAGAAAAACTGTTTTTT
>TRBJ2-3|NA|TRBV2|17|few
CASREEGQTFSTDTQYF
TGTGCCAGCCGAGAGGAGGGACAAACATTTAGCACAGATACGCAGTATTTT
>TRBJ2-5|NA|TRBV10-2|14|few
CASSVLESLSEQYF
TGCGCCAGCAGTGTTCTAGAGTCTCTGAGTGAGCAGTACTTC
>TRBJ2-7|NA|TRBV25-1|14|many
CASSEAPLSYEQYF
TGTGCCAGCAGTGAGGCCCCGCTCTCCTACGAGCAGTACTTC
>TRBJ2-2|NA|TRBV6-1|17|once
CASSEMVGTTNTGELFF
TGTGCCAGCAGTGAAATGGTCGGGACAACGAACACCGGGGAGCTGTTTTTT
>TRBJ2-1|NA|TRBV24-1|10|NA
CATSGDEQFF
TGTGCCACCTCAGGCGATGAGCAGTTCTTC
>TRBJ1-2|NA|TRBV2|10|NA
CASSLMGYTF
TGTGCCAGCAGTTTGATGGGCTACACCTTC
>TRBJ2-3|NA|TRBV6-6|12|NA
CASSQGWDTQYF
TGTGCCAGCAGCCAGGGGTGGGATACGCAGTATTTT
>TRBJ2-3|NA|TRBV20-1|12|NA
CSAPDFTDTQYF
TGCAGTGCTCCGGACTTCACAGATACGCAGTATTTT
>TRBJ1-2|TRBD1|TRBV20-1|13|NA
CSASSGTAYGYTF
TGCAGTGCAAGCTCCGGGACAGCCTATGGCTACACCTTC
>TRBJ1-1|NA|TRBV20-1|15|NA
CSARSMALGGTEAFF
TGCAGTGCTAGATCCATGGCCCTCGGAGGTACTGAAGCTTTCTTT
>TRBJ1-1|NA|TRBV10-3|12|once
CAISSRGGEAFF
TGTGCCATCAGCTCACGGGGGGGTGAAGCTTTCTTT
>TRBJ2-4|NA|TRBV7-2|15|NA
CASSLTSLAKNIQYF
TGTGCCAGCAGCTTAACTAGCTTAGCCAAAAACATTCAGTACTTC
>TRBJ1-1|NA|TRBV5-6|17|NA
CASSLVWAGDMNTEAFF
TGTGCCAGCAGCTTGGTTTGGGCAGGGGACATGAACACTGAAGCTTTCTTT
>TRBJ2-1|TRBD2|TRBV12-3/TRBV12-4|17|few
CASSQAPRLADLNEQFF
TGTGCCAGCAGTCAAGCCCCCCGACTAGCGGACTTGAATGAGCAGTTCTTC
>TRBJ2-5|TRBD1|TRBV24-1|15|NA
CATSDLNRGSETQYF
TGTGCCACCAGTGATTTAAACAGGGGGTCCGAGACCCAGTACTTC
>TRBJ2-6|NA|TRBV18|18|NA
CASSPDGGNLLRANVLTF
TGTGCCAGCTCACCAGACGGAGGGAATCTGTTGAGGGCCAACGTCCTGACTTTC
>TRBJ2-1|TRBD2|TRBV7-2|16|NA
CASSSGGGSSYNEQFF
TGTGCCAGCAGCTCGGGCGGGGGGAGCTCCTACAATGAGCAGTTCTTC
>TRBJ2-1|TRBD2|TRBV12-3/TRBV12-4|17|few
CASSLASGSSSYNEQFF
TGTGCCAGCAGTTTGGCTAGCGGGTCAAGCTCCTACAATGAGCAGTTCTTC
>TRBJ2-2|TRBD2|TRBV29-1|15|once
CSVGGTSVRTGELFF
TGCAGCGTGGGGGGGACTAGCGTTAGGACCGGGGAGCTGTTTTTT
>TRBJ2-7|NA|TRBV7-9|13|few
CASSYEGRYEQYF
TGTGCCAGCAGCTACGAAGGGAGGTACGAGCAGTACTTC
>TRBJ2-1|TRBD2|TRBV5-6|16|NA
CASSLELAVSYNEQFF
TGTGCCAGCAGCTTGGAACTAGCGGTTTCCTACAATGAGCAGTTCTTC
>TRBJ2-1|NA|TRBV28|15|NA
CASSLERSPYNEQFF
TGTGCCAGCAGTTTAGAGAGATCCCCGTACAATGAGCAGTTCTTC
>TRBJ2-5|TRBD1|TRBV5-8|16|few
CASSLEDRAAGETQYF
TGTGCCAGCAGCTTGGAGGACAGGGCCGCCGGAGAGACCCAGTACTTC
>TRBJ2-1|TRBD2|TRBV5-1|15|NA
CASWSGTSGLNEQFF
TGCGCCAGCTGGTCCGGGACTAGCGGACTCAATGAGCAGTTCTTC
>TRBJ1-5|NA|TRBV6-5|13|NA
CASSYGGRQPQHF
TGTGCCAGCAGTTACGGGGGTCGCCAGCCCCAGCATTTT
>TRBJ2-4|NA|TRBV18|16|NA
CASSPPRFSAKNIQYF
TGTGCCAGCTCACCACCGCGGTTTTCGGCCAAAAACATTCAGTACTTC
>TRBJ2-1|TRBD1|TRBV2|14|NA
CASREDRSYNEQFF
TGTGCCAGCAGAGAGGACAGGTCCTACAATGAGCAGTTCTTC
>TRBJ2-7|TRBD1|TRBV7-2|12|NA
CASSPQGLEQYF
TGTGCCAGCAGCCCACAGGGGCTGGAGCAGTACTTC
>TRBJ2-5|TRBD2|TRBV9|16|once
CASSKGTSGAEETQYF
TGTGCCAGCAGCAAGGGGACTAGCGGGGCAGAGGAGACCCAGTACTTC
>TRBJ2-1|NA|TRBV5-1|17|NA
CASSLVPVTTNYNEQFF
TGCGCCAGCAGCTTGGTGCCTGTGACTACAAACTACAATGAGCAGTTCTTC
>TRBJ2-3|NA|TRBV6-5|15|NA
CASSTGASGTDTQYF
TGTGCCAGCAGTACCGGGGCTAGCGGCACAGATACGCAGTATTTT
>TRBJ1-6|TRBD1|TRBV6-7|18|NA
CASSYLKRQGRVHSPLHF
TGTGCCAGCAGTTACCTAAAACGACAGGGAAGGGTGCATTCACCCCTCCACTTT
>TRBJ2-7|TRBD2|TRBV15|20|NA
CATSRDFRLTSGTSPYEQYF
TGTGCCACCAGCAGAGATTTTCGCTTGACTAGCGGGACGAGTCCCTACGAGCAGTACTTC
>TRBJ1-5|TRBD1|TRBV12-5|15|few
CASGLATGGRQPQHF
TGTGCTAGTGGTTTGGCCACAGGGGGCAGGCAGCCCCAGCATTTT
>TRBJ2-3|NA|TRBV9|14|NA
CASSLPGPGRTRYF
TGTGCCAGCAGCCTGCCGGGCCCGGGGAGGACGCGGTATTTT